This entry lists 3 T cell receptor beta chains sequenced from one sample in a study of CD8 T cells in ankylosing spondylitis. Regarding the study as a whole: A TCR beta motif of eight highly homologous variants appeared characteristic of ankylosing spondylitis blood.

TCRdb reanalysed the 5' RACE reads using MiXCR and keeps one entry per CDR3 protein. The sample lists about 340,000 distinct CDR3 sequences, around 8% occurring once. Antigen specificity for these receptors is unknown. Sequenced: blood, either unsorted or a sorted T cell fraction (not recorded which). The receptors were sampled from a male donor with ankylosing spondylitis.

This clonotype was picked up one time. The chain has TRBV7-9 and TRBJ2-1, with D perhaps TRBD1 or TRBD2 (5 bases each). CDR3 length: 14 amino acids. V was cut by 6 bases and J by 7 bases, with 16 bases left in between. Germline V CDR1 and CDR2: SEHNR, FQNEAQ (reference sequence). CDR3 sequence (DNA): TGTGCCAGCAGGGAAGGGGACCTAGAAAATGAGCAGTTCTTC. This translates into CASREGDLENEQFF.

The CDR3 DNA reads as TGCAGTGCCCTAAACCGGGGACTCGAGCAGTACTTC. As protein: CSALNRGLEQYF. The chain is built from TRBV20-1 and TRBJ2-7, with D perhaps matching TRBD2 (6 bases). Trimming pared 6 bases from V and 6 bases from J, leaving 15 bases between. The germline gives CDR1 DFQATT, CDR2 SNEGSKA (reference sequence). The CDR3 is 12 residues long.

Many counts were recorded for this clonotype. V usage is TRBV20-1 and J usage is TRBJ2-1, with D possibly TRBD2 on 5 matching bases. This CDR3 has 14 amino acids. Germline V gene lookup returns CDR1 DFQATT and CDR2 SNEGSKA (reference sequence). Trimming left V 4 bases short and J 7 bases short, with 17 bases between. CDR3 nucleotides: TGCAGTGCTAATTACGGGCTTCGAGGGAATGAGCAGTTCTTC. The encoded protein is CSANYGLRGNEQFF.